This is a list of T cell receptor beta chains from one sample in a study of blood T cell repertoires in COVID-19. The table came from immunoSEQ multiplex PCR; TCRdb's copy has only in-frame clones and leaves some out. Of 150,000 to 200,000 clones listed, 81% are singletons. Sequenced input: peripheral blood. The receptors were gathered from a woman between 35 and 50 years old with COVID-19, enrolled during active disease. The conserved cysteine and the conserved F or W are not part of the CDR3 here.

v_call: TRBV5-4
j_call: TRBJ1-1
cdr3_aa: ASSFQGGPEAF

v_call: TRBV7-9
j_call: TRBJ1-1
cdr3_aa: ASRSSNRNTEAF

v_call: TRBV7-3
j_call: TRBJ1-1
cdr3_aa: ASSYSDRGEAF

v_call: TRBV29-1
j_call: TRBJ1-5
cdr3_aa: SVATGGNQPQH

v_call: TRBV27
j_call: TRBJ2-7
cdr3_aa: ASSFRTSHEQY

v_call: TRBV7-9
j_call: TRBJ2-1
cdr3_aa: ASSPSGMTSGINNEQF

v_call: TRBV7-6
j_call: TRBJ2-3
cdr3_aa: ASSLGLGGIRTDTQY

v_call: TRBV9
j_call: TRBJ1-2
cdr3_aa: ASSPQQGRYT

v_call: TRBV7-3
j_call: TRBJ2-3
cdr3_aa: ASSLMAADTQY

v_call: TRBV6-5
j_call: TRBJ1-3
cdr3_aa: AVGDSSGNTIY

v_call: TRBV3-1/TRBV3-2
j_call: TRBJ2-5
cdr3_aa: ASSRGLSGTQY

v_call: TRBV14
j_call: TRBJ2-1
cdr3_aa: ASSHTLLVKSSYNEQF

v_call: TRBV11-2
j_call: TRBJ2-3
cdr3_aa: ASSFDRGRTDTQY

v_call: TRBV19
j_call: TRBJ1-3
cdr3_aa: ASCVGSGNTIY

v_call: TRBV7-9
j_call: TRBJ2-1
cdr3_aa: ASSPILAGVGNEQF

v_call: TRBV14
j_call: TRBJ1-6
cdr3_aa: ASSQTGIGLGSPLH

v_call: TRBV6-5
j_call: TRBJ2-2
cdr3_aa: ASTPQTNTGELF

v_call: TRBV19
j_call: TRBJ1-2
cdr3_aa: ACRGWDGRLYGYT

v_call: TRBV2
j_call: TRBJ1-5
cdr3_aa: ASSDGQANQPQH

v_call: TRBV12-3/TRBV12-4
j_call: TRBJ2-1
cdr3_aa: ASTQTSSNEQF

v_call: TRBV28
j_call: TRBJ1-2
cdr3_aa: ASSGLTPPNYGYT

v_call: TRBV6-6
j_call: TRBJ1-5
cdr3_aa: ASRLQGNQPQH

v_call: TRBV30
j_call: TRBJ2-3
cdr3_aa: AWIQVAGGVTQY

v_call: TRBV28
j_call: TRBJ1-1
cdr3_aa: ASSSQTDEEAF

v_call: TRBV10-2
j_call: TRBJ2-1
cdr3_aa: ASSESVGAGGNNEQF

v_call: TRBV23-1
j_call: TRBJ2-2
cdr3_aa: ARPGQSAGELF

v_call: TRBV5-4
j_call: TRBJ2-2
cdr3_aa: ASSLRSANTGELF

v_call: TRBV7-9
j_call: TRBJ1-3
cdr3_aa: ASSLAGTGSSGNTIY

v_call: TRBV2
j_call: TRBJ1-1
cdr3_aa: ASSTRLERNTEAF

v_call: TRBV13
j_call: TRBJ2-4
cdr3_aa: ASSPRSKNIQY

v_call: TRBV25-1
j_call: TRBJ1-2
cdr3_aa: ASMKDSHGYT

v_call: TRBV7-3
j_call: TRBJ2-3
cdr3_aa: ASSKGGIAGGGDTQY

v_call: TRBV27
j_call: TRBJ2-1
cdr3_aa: ASSSRQGARVAGGPGEQF

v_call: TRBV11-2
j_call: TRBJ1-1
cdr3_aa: ASSQALGQNTEAF

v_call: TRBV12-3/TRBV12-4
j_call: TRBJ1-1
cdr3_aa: ASSPDWGEAF